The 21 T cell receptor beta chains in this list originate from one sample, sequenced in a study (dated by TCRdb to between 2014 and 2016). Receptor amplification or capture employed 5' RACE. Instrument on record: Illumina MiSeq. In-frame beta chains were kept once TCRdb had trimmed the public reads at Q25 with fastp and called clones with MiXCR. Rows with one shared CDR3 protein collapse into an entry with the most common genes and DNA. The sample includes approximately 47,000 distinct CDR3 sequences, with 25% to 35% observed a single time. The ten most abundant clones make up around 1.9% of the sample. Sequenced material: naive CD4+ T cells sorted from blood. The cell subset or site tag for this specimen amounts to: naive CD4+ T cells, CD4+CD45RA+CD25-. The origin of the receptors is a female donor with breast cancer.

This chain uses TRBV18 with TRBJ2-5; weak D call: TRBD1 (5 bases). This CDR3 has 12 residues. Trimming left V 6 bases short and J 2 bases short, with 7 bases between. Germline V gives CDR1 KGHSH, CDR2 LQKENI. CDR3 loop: CASSQGQETQYF. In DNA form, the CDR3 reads TGTGCCAGCTCTCAGGGACAAGAGACCCAGTACTTC.

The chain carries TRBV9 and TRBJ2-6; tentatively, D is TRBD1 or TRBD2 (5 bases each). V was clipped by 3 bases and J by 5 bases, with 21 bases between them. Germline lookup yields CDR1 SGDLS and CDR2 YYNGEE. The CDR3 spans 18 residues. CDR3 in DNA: TGTGCCAGCAGCGGCCGGGACGCCACTTTGGGGAGGGCCAACGTCCTGACTTTC. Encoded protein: CASSGRDATLGRANVLTF.

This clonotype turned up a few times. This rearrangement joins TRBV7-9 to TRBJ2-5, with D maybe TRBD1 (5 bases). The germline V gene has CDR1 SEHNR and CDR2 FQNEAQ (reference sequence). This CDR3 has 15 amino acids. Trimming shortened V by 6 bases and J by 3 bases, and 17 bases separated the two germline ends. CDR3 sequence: CASRPKVGPEETQYF. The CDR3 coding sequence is TGTGCCAGCAGGCCCAAGGTGGGGCCAGAAGAGACCCAGTACTTC.

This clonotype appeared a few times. The CDR3 is CASSLGSGTSPYEQYF. The CDR3 nucleotides read TGCGCCAGCAGCTTGGGGTCCGGGACTTCGCCCTACGAGCAGTACTTC. The chain carries TRBV5-1 and TRBJ2-7, with TRBD2 as a possible D gene (6 bases). V was cut by 0 bases and J by 2 bases, with 15 bases left in between. The CDR3 has 16 amino acids. Per the germline V gene, CDR1 is SGHRS and CDR2 is YFSETQ. Full variable domain (rest looked up from reference TRBV5-1 and TRBJ2-7): KAGVTQTPRYLIKTRGQQVTLSCSPISGHRSVSWYQQTPGQGLQFLFEYFSETQRNKGNFPGRFSGRQFSNSRSEMNVSTLELGDSALYLCASSLGSGTSPYEQYFGPGTRLTVT.

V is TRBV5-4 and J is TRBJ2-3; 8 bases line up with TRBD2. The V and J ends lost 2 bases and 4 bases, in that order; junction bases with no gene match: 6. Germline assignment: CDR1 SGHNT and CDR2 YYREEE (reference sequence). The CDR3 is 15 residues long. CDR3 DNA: TGTGCCAGCAGCTTAGGCGGGAGGTCAGCAGATACGCAGTATTTT. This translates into CASSLGGRSADTQYF.

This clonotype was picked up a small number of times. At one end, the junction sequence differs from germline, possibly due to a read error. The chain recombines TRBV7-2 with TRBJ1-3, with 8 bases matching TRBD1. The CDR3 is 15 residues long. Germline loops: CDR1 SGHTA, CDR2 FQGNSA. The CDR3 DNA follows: TGTGCCAGCAGCTTGTCGACAGGGGCTGGAAACACCATATACTTT. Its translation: CASSLSTGAGNTIYF.

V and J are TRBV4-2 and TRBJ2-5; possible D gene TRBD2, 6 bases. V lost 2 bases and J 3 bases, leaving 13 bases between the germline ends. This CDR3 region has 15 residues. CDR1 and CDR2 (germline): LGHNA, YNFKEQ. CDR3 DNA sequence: TGTGCCAGCAGCCAAAGGGCGGGAATGGAAGAGACCCAGTACTTC. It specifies CASSQRAGMEETQYF.

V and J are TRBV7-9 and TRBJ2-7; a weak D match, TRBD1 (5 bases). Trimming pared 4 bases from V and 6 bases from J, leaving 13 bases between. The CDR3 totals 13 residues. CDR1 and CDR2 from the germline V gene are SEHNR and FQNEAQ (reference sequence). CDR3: CASSSAPGFEQYF. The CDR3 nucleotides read TGTGCCAGCAGCTCAGCCCCAGGGTTCGAGCAGTACTTC.

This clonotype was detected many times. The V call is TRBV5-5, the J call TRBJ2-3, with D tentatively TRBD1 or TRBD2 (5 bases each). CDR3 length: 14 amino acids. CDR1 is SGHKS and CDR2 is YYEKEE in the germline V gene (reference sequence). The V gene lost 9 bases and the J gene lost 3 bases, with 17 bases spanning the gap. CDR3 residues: CATWVGVRTDTQYF. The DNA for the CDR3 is TGTGCCACCTGGGTGGGGGTCAGAACAGATACGCAGTATTTT.

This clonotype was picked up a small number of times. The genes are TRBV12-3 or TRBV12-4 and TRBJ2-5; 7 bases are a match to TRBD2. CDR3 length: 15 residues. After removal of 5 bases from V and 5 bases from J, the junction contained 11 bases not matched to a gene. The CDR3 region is CASSLRLAGVETQYF. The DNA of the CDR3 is TGTGCCAGCAGTCTCCGACTGGCGGGGGTGGAGACCCAGTACTTC.

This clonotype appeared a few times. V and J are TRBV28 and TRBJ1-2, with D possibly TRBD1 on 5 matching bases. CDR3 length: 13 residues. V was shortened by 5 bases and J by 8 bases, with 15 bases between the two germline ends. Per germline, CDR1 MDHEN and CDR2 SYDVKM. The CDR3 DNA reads TGTGCCAGCAGTCCCGAAATTCGGGGCGGCTACACCTTC. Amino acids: CASSPEIRGGYTF.

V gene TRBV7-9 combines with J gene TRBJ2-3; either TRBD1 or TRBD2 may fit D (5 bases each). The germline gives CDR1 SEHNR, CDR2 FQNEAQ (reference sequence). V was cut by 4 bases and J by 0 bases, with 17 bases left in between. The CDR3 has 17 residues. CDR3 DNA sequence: TGTGCCAGCAGCTCTAAATCCGGGGCAGTGAGCACAGATACGCAGTATTTT. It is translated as CASSSKSGAVSTDTQYF.

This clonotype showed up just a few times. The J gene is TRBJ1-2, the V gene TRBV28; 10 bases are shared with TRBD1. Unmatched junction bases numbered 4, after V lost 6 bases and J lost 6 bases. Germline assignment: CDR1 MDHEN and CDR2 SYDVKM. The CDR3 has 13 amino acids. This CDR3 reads CASSPGQGDGYTF. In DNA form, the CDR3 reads TGTGCCAGCAGCCCCGGACAGGGGGATGGCTACACCTTC.

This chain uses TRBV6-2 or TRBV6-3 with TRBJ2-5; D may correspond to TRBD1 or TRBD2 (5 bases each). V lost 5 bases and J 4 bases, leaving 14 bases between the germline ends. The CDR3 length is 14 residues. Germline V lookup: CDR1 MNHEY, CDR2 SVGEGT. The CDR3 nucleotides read TGTGCCAGCAGTAACAGAGGGGTTCGAGAGACCCAGTACTTC. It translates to CASSNRGVRETQYF.

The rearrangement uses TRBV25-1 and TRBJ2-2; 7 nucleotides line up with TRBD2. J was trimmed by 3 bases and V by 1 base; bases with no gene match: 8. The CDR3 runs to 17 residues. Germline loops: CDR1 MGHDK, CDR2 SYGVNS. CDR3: CASSESGRGRYTGELFF. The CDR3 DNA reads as TGTGCCAGCAGTGAATCCGGGCGCGGGAGATACACCGGGGAGCTGTTTTTT.

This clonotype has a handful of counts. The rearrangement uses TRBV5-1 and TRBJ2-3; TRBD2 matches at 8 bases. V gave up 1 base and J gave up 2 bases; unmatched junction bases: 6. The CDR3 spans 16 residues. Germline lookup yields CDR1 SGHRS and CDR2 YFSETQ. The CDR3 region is CASSLYGTRYTDTQYF. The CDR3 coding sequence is TGCGCCAGCAGCTTGTACGGGACTAGGTACACAGATACGCAGTATTTT.

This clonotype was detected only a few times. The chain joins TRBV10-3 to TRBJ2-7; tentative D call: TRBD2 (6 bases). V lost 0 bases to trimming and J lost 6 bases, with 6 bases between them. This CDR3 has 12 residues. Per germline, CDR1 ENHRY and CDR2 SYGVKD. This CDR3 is CAISESGGEQYF. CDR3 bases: TGTGCCATCAGTGAGTCCGGGGGCGAGCAGTACTTC.

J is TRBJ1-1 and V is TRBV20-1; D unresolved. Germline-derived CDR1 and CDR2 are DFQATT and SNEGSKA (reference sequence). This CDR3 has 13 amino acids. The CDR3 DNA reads TGCAGCCCTAAGAGCGGGATGAACACTGAAGCTTTCTTT. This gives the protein CSPKSGMNTEAFF.

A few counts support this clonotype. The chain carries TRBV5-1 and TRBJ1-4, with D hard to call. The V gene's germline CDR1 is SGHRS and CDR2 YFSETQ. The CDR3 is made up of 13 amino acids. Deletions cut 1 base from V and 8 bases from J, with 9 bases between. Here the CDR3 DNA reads TGCGCCAGCAGCTTGAACTTTGGAGAAAAACTGTTTTTT. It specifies CASSLNFGEKLFF.

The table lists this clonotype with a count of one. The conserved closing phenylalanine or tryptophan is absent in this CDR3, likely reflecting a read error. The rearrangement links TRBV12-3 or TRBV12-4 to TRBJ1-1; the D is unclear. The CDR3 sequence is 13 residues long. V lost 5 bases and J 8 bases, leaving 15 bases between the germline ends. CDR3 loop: CASSTDQVWEAFL. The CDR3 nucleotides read TGTGCCAGCAGTACCGACCAGGTTTGGGAAGCTTTCCTC.

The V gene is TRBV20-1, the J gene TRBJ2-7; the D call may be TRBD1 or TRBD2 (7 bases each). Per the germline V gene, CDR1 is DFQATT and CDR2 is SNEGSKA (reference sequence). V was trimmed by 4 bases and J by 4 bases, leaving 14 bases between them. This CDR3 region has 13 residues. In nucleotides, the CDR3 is TGCAGTGCTATCAGGGGGGGCGGTTACGAGCAGTACTTC. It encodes CSAIRGGGYEQYF.